This is a list of T cell receptor beta chains from one sample in a study of blood T cell repertoires in COVID-19. Assay: immunoSEQ multiplex PCR; the TCRdb copy retains only in-frame clones and omits some. The table records under 300,000 clones, over 80% of them present only once. Sequencing was carried out using peripheral blood. The source is a man aged 25-40 years who had recovered from COVID-19. The CDR3 runs from the conserved cysteine through the conserved F or W. D genes are given only for firm matches. Only part of the rows carry a size: once, few, many, or a class if the clone is expanded.

clone_size: -; v_call: TRBV7-2; j_call: TRBJ1-6; d_call: -; cdr3_nt: TGTGCCAGCAGTCCACAAGTTTCCCCTAATTCACCCCTCCACTTT; cdr3_aa: CASSPQVSPNSPLHF
clone_size: -; v_call: TRBV7-8; j_call: TRBJ1-3; d_call: TRBD1; cdr3_nt: TGTGCCAGCAGCTTAGGGTCAGGGGGCGGAAACACCATATATTTT; cdr3_aa: CASSLGSGGGNTIYF
clone_size: -; v_call: TRBV18; j_call: TRBJ2-5; d_call: -; cdr3_nt: TGTGCCAGCTCACCCCCGGGGGGCTTGGAGACCCAGTACTTC; cdr3_aa: CASSPPGGLETQYF
clone_size: -; v_call: TRBV7-3; j_call: TRBJ1-3; d_call: -; cdr3_nt: TGTGCCAGCAGCTTAAATACAGGCTCTGGAAACACCATATATTTT; cdr3_aa: CASSLNTGSGNTIYF
clone_size: -; v_call: TRBV18; j_call: TRBJ2-1; d_call: TRBD1; cdr3_nt: TGTGCCAGCTCTCGCGGAACAGGGGATTACAATGAGCAGTTCTTC; cdr3_aa: CASSRGTGDYNEQFF
clone_size: -; v_call: TRBV20-1; j_call: TRBJ2-1; d_call: TRBD2; cdr3_nt: TGCAGTGCTAGTAGCGGGATAGCGGGTTCGGGGGAGCAGTTCTTC; cdr3_aa: CSASSGIAGSGEQFF
clone_size: few; v_call: TRBV5-1; j_call: TRBJ2-7; d_call: TRBD1; cdr3_nt: TGCGCCAGCAGCACGACAGGGGGCGGAGGTATTTCCTACGAGCAGTACTTC; cdr3_aa: CASSTTGGGGISYEQYF
clone_size: few; v_call: TRBV19; j_call: TRBJ1-1; d_call: TRBD1; cdr3_nt: TGTGCCAGTAGCAGGACAGGGAACACTGAAGCTTTCTTT; cdr3_aa: CASSRTGNTEAFF
clone_size: few; v_call: TRBV7-9; j_call: TRBJ1-6; d_call: -; cdr3_nt: TGTGCCAGCAGCTTATCTTTCGGAGATTCACCCCTCCACTTT; cdr3_aa: CASSLSFGDSPLHF
clone_size: -; v_call: TRBV5-6; j_call: TRBJ2-2; d_call: -; cdr3_nt: TGTGCCAGCAGGAAAATAAGGGGGACCGGGGAGCTGTTTTTT; cdr3_aa: CASRKIRGTGELFF
clone_size: -; v_call: TRBV11-2; j_call: TRBJ2-7; d_call: TRBD1; cdr3_nt: TGTGCCAGCAGCCCGAACAGACAGGGACGCTACGAGCAGTACTTC; cdr3_aa: CASSPNRQGRYEQYF
clone_size: -; v_call: TRBV7-9; j_call: TRBJ1-1; d_call: -; cdr3_nt: TGTGCCAGCAGCTTACAACAGGAGAACACTGAAGCTTTCTTT; cdr3_aa: CASSLQQENTEAFF
clone_size: once; v_call: TRBV7-3; j_call: TRBJ2-1; d_call: -; cdr3_nt: TGTGCCAGCAGCTTACAGGTCAGGCATGAGCAGTTCTTC; cdr3_aa: CASSLQVRHEQFF
clone_size: -; v_call: TRBV7-8; j_call: TRBJ2-2; d_call: TRBD2; cdr3_nt: TGTGCCAGCAGCTTGACTAGCGGGGGGGCGAACACCGGGGAGCTGTTTTTT; cdr3_aa: CASSLTSGGANTGELFF
clone_size: -; v_call: TRBV5-1; j_call: TRBJ2-2; d_call: TRBD2; cdr3_nt: TGCGCCAGCAGCTCGACTAGCGGGGTATATACCGGGGAGCTGTTTTTT; cdr3_aa: CASSSTSGVYTGELFF
clone_size: -; v_call: TRBV19; j_call: TRBJ1-6; d_call: TRBD1; cdr3_nt: TGTGCCAGTAGTATACGACAGGGGGGTTCACCCCTCCACTTT; cdr3_aa: CASSIRQGGSPLHF
clone_size: -; v_call: TRBV29-1; j_call: TRBJ2-7; d_call: TRBD1; cdr3_nt: TGCAGCGTGCCGGGACAGGGATACGAGCAGTACTTC; cdr3_aa: CSVPGQGYEQYF
clone_size: -; v_call: TRBV7-8; j_call: TRBJ1-5; d_call: TRBD1; cdr3_nt: TGTGCCAGCAGCCCGGGTCCAGGGACAGGGGACCAGCCCCAGCATTTT; cdr3_aa: CASSPGPGTGDQPQHF
clone_size: -; v_call: TRBV7-9; j_call: TRBJ2-6; d_call: -; cdr3_nt: TGTGCCAGCAGCTTAGGACGATTACAGGGAGAATCTGGGGCCAACGTCCTGACTTTC; cdr3_aa: CASSLGRLQGESGANVLTF
clone_size: -; v_call: TRBV21-1; j_call: TRBJ2-5; d_call: -; cdr3_nt: TGTGCCAGCAGGGACAGCGTTCCCAAAATCCCACAAGAGACCCAGTACTTC; cdr3_aa: CASRDSVPKIPQETQYF
clone_size: -; v_call: TRBV6-1; j_call: TRBJ2-5; d_call: TRBD2; cdr3_nt: TGTGCCAGCAGTGATTGGTCGGCTAGCGGGACCCAAGAGACCCAGTACTTC; cdr3_aa: CASSDWSASGTQETQYF
clone_size: once; v_call: TRBV6-1; j_call: TRBJ1-5; d_call: -; cdr3_nt: TGTGCCAGCAGTGAAGAGTGGCAGGGAGGTCAGCCCCAGCATTTT; cdr3_aa: CASSEEWQGGQPQHF
clone_size: -; v_call: TRBV9; j_call: TRBJ2-5; d_call: -; cdr3_nt: TGTGCCAGCAGCGTCGGGGGGCTGGAAGAGACCCAGTACTTC; cdr3_aa: CASSVGGLEETQYF
clone_size: -; v_call: TRBV3-1/TRBV3-2; j_call: TRBJ1-6; d_call: -; cdr3_nt: TGTGCCAGCAGCCTCCCCGGGACTCTTTCACCCCTCCACTTT; cdr3_aa: CASSLPGTLSPLHF
clone_size: -; v_call: TRBV18; j_call: TRBJ2-3; d_call: -; cdr3_nt: TGTGCCAGCTCTCCCGGGACAGATACGCAGTATTTT; cdr3_aa: CASSPGTDTQYF
clone_size: -; v_call: TRBV6-4; j_call: TRBJ2-5; d_call: -; cdr3_nt: TGTGCCAGCAGTGACTCGGGGGGGCTCCCAAAGGGCAAGACCCAGTACTTC; cdr3_aa: CASSDSGGLPKGKTQYF
clone_size: -; v_call: TRBV18; j_call: TRBJ1-3; d_call: TRBD1; cdr3_nt: TGTGCCAGCTCACCATTACAGGGGAGCTCTGGAAACACCATATATTTT; cdr3_aa: CASSPLQGSSGNTIYF
clone_size: -; v_call: TRBV5-8; j_call: TRBJ2-1; d_call: TRBD2; cdr3_nt: TGTGCCAGCAGCTCCGCTGGGACTAGCGGGGGGGAAAATGAGCAGTTCTTC; cdr3_aa: CASSSAGTSGGENEQFF
clone_size: -; v_call: TRBV5-6; j_call: TRBJ2-3; d_call: TRBD2; cdr3_nt: TGTGCCAGCAGCTTGAAAACCCTAGCGGGGAGCACAGATACGCAGTATTTT; cdr3_aa: CASSLKTLAGSTDTQYF
clone_size: -; v_call: TRBV18; j_call: TRBJ2-7; d_call: TRBD1; cdr3_nt: TGTGCCAGCTCACCAAGGACAGGGACCTACGAGCAGTACTTC; cdr3_aa: CASSPRTGTYEQYF
clone_size: -; v_call: TRBV15; j_call: TRBJ1-1; d_call: -; cdr3_nt: TGTGCCACCAGCCCGCGTTCTAAACCAGGGAACACTGAAGCTTTCTTT; cdr3_aa: CATSPRSKPGNTEAFF
clone_size: -; v_call: TRBV19; j_call: TRBJ1-6; d_call: -; cdr3_nt: TGTGCCAGTAGTATGAGGAATTCACCCCTCCACTTT; cdr3_aa: CASSMRNSPLHF
clone_size: -; v_call: TRBV9; j_call: TRBJ1-1; d_call: -; cdr3_nt: TGTGCCAGCAGCGTTGAAGCCTTGAACACTGAAGCTTTCTTT; cdr3_aa: CASSVEALNTEAFF
clone_size: -; v_call: TRBV9; j_call: TRBJ2-5; d_call: -; cdr3_nt: TGTGCCAGCAGCCCCCGGCCGAGGGAGACCCAGTACTTC; cdr3_aa: CASSPRPRETQYF
clone_size: few; v_call: TRBV2; j_call: TRBJ1-1; d_call: -; cdr3_nt: TGTGCCAGCAGGCCTGAGATGAACACTGAAGCTTTCTTT; cdr3_aa: CASRPEMNTEAFF
clone_size: -; v_call: TRBV7-9; j_call: TRBJ1-1; d_call: -; cdr3_nt: TGTGCCAGCAGCCGAGAAGTCGGTGGGAGGGAAGCTTTCTTT; cdr3_aa: CASSREVGGREAFF
clone_size: -; v_call: TRBV29-1; j_call: TRBJ1-2; d_call: -; cdr3_nt: TGCAGCGTTGATAGGGGTGGCTACACCTTC; cdr3_aa: CSVDRGGYTF
clone_size: -; v_call: TRBV15; j_call: TRBJ1-1; d_call: -; cdr3_nt: TGTGCCACCAGCAGACAGAACACTGAAGCTTTCTTT; cdr3_aa: CATSRQNTEAFF
clone_size: -; v_call: TRBV7-9; j_call: TRBJ1-4; d_call: -; cdr3_nt: TGTGCCAGCAGCTTAGGGCCGATCGACAGTCGCAATGAAAAACTGTTTTTT; cdr3_aa: CASSLGPIDSRNEKLFF
clone_size: once; v_call: TRBV5-4; j_call: TRBJ2-3; d_call: TRBD2; cdr3_nt: TGTGCCAGCAGCTTAGGCGGGGGGGGCACAGATACGCAGTATTTT; cdr3_aa: CASSLGGGGTDTQYF
clone_size: -; v_call: TRBV7-3; j_call: TRBJ2-3; d_call: -; cdr3_nt: TGTGCCAGCAGCGCCCCCCCGGGGGAAGATACGCAGTATTTT; cdr3_aa: CASSAPPGEDTQYF
clone_size: -; v_call: TRBV11-2; j_call: TRBJ2-2; d_call: -; cdr3_nt: TGTGCCAGCAGCTTAGGCGTTTCGAACACCGGGGAGCTGTTTTTT; cdr3_aa: CASSLGVSNTGELFF
clone_size: -; v_call: TRBV11-2; j_call: TRBJ2-5; d_call: -; cdr3_nt: TGTGCCAGCAGCCAAATCAGGGGTCGCGGCGAGACCCAGTACTTC; cdr3_aa: CASSQIRGRGETQYF
clone_size: -; v_call: TRBV11-2; j_call: TRBJ2-5; d_call: -; cdr3_nt: TGTGCCAGCAGCTTAGGCAGACAAGAGACCCAGTACTTC; cdr3_aa: CASSLGRQETQYF
clone_size: -; v_call: TRBV4-1; j_call: TRBJ2-2; d_call: -; cdr3_nt: TGCGCCAGCAGCCAATTTGAGAGCACCGGGGAGCTGTTTTTT; cdr3_aa: CASSQFESTGELFF